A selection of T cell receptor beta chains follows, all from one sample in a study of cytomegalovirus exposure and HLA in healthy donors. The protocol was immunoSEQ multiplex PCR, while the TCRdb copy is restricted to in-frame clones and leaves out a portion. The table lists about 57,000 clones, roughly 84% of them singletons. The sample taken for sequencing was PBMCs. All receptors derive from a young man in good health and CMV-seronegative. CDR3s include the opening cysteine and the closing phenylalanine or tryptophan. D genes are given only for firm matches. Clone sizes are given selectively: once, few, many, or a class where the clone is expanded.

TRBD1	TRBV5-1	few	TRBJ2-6	CASSRDRAGANVLTF	TGCGCCAGCAGCAGAGACAGGGCTGGGGCCAACGTCCTGACTTTC
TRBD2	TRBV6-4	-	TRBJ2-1	CASSAAGGSYNEQFF	TGTGCCAGCAGTGCGGCGGGGGGCTCCTACAATGAGCAGTTCTTC
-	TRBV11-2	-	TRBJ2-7	CASSLARWGPYEQYF	TGTGCCAGCAGCTTAGCTCGCTGGGGGCCCTACGAGCAGTACTTC
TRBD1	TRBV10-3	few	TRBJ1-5	CASRDSSNQPQHF	TGTGCCAGCAGGGACAGTAGCAATCAGCCCCAGCATTTT
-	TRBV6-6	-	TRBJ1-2	CASSLNRRADGYTF	TGTGCCAGCAGTTTGAACAGGCGTGCGGATGGCTACACCTTC
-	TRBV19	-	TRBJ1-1	CASGDTLIEAFF	TGTGCCAGCGGGGACACCTTGATTGAAGCTTTCTTT
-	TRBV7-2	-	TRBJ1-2	CASSSPVGQANYGYTF	TGTGCCAGCAGCTCCCCCGTGGGACAAGCTAACTATGGCTACACCTTC
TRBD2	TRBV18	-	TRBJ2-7	CASSTGLEREQYF	TGTGCCAGCTCAACGGGACTAGAACGCGAGCAGTACTTC
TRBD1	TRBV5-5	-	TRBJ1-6	CASSRRQGAGENSPLHF	TGTGCCAGCAGCCGCCGACAGGGTGCAGGGGAAAATTCACCCCTCCACTTT
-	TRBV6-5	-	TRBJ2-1	CASSSTTGTYYEQFF	TGTGCCAGCAGTTCCACGACAGGTACCTACTACGAGCAGTTCTTC
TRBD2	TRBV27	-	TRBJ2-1	CASSPRTSIHNEQFF	TGTGCCAGCAGTCCCCGGACTAGCATCCACAATGAGCAGTTCTTC
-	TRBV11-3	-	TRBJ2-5	CASSLVGGEETTQYF	TGTGCCAGCAGCTTAGTGGGTGGAGAAGAGACCACCCAGTACTTC
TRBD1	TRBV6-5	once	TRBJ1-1	CAIQTGVNTEAFF	TGTGCCATCCAGACAGGGGTGAACACTGAAGCTTTCTTT
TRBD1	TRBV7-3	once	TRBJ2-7	CASSSQGAREQYF	TGTGCCAGCAGCTCCCAGGGGGCGCGGGAGCAGTACTTC
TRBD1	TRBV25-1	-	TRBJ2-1	CASSTGAVTGARGQFF	TGTGCCAGCAGTACCGGCGCAGTAACAGGGGCCCGAGGGCAGTTCTTC
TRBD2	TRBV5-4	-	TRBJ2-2	CASSSDPLAGGTGELFF	TGTGCCAGCAGCTCGGATCCCCTAGCGGGGGGAACCGGGGAGCTGTTTTTT
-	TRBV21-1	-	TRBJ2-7	CASSLRTGRRKGYEQYF	TGTGCCAGCAGCCTCAGGACAGGGAGGAGGAAAGGGTACGAGCAGTACTTC
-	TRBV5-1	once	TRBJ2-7	CASSRTVLGSAYEQYF	TGCGCCAGCAGCCGGACTGTCCTAGGCTCTGCCTACGAGCAGTACTTC
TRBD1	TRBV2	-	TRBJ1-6	CASRDFDRGNSPLHF	TGTGCCAGCAGGGATTTCGACAGGGGGAATTCACCCCTCCACTTT
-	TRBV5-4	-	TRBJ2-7	CASSLATGGSSSYEQYF	TGTGCCAGCAGCTTGGCCACGGGGGGCTCCAGCTCCTACGAGCAGTACTTC
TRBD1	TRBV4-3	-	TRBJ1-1	CASSQDGTANTEAFF	TGCGCCAGCAGCCAAGATGGGACAGCGAACACTGAAGCTTTCTTT
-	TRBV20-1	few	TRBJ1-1	CSASVTEAFF	TGCAGTGCGTCGGTTACTGAAGCTTTCTTT
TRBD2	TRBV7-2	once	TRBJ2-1	CASSPGRLAYNEQFF	TGTGCCAGCAGCCCCGGGAGGTTGGCCTACAATGAGCAGTTCTTC
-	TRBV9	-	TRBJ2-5	CASSDLPGAQETQYF	TGTGCCAGCAGCGACCTCCCGGGAGCTCAAGAGACCCAGTACTTC
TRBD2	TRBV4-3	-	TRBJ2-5	CASSQDAAGEETQYF	TGCGCCAGCAGCCAAGATGCGGCGGGGGAAGAGACCCAGTACTTC
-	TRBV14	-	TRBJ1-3	CATTGFSGNTIYF	TGTGCCACCACAGGTTTCTCTGGAAACACCATATATTTT
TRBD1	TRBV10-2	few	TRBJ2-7	CASIGRAGGETYEQYF	TGCGCCAGCATTGGCAGAGCAGGGGGAGAAACCTACGAGCAGTACTTC
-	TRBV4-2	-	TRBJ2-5	CASSQGGGEVETQYF	TGTGCCAGCAGCCAAGGAGGGGGGGAGGTAGAGACCCAGTACTTC
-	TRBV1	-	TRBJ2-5	CTSPRGVEQETQYF	TGCACCAGCCCCCGGGGAGTTGAGCAAGAGACCCAGTACTTC
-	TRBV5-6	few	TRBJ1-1	CASSRADYGAEAFF	TGTGCCAGCAGCAGAGCGGACTATGGCGCTGAAGCTTTCTTT
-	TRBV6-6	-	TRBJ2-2	CASSMTRNQGTGELFF	TGTGCCAGCAGTATGACAAGAAATCAGGGCACCGGGGAGCTGTTTTTT
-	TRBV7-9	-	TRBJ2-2	CASSPVGGELFF	TGTGCCAGCAGCCCGGTCGGCGGGGAGCTGTTTTTT
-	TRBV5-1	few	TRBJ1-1	CASSLAGAMNTEAFF	TGCGCCAGCAGCTTGGCCGGAGCCATGAACACTGAAGCTTTCTTT
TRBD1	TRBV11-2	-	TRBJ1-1	CASSLSALGGSSNTEAFF	TGTGCCAGCAGCTTATCTGCCTTAGGGGGCTCTTCGAACACTGAAGCTTTCTTT
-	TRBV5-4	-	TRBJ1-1	CASSPRRVSSSEAFF	TGTGCCAGCAGTCCCAGACGGGTCTCCTCCTCTGAAGCTTTCTTT
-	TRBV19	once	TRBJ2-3	CASSAGRGGTDTQYF	TGTGCCAGTAGTGCAGGGAGGGGGGGCACAGATACGCAGTATTTT
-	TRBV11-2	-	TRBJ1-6	CASSFAGTYNSPLHF	TGTGCCAGCAGCTTCGCAGGCACCTATAATTCACCCCTCCACTTT
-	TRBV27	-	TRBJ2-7	CASSSPAAGAAYEQYF	TGTGCCAGCAGTTCCCCTGCGGCGGGGGCAGCCTACGAGCAGTACTTC
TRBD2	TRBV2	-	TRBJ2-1	CASGREGSYNEQFF	TGTGCCAGCGGGCGGGAGGGGAGCTACAATGAGCAGTTCTTC
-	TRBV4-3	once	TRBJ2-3	CASSQGPPTSTDTQYF	TGCGCCAGCAGCCAAGGCCCGCCCACTAGCACAGATACGCAGTATTTT
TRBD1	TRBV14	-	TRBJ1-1	CASSPSTTGGSNTEAFF	TGTGCCAGCAGCCCTTCTACGACAGGGGGCTCGAACACTGAAGCTTTCTTT
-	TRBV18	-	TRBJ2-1	CASSPQHGNPSYNEQFF	TGTGCCAGCTCACCACAACACGGGAACCCCTCCTACAATGAGCAGTTCTTC
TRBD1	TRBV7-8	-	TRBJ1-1	CASSLRTGVNTEAFF	TGTGCCAGCAGCTTAAGAACAGGGGTTAACACTGAAGCTTTCTTT
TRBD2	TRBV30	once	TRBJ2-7	CAWKRGGSSYEQYF	TGTGCCTGGAAACGGGGCGGGAGTTCCTACGAGCAGTACTTC
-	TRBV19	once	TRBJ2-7	CASSIAYPYEQYF	TGTGCCAGTAGTATAGCCTACCCCTACGAGCAGTACTTC
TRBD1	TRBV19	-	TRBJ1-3	CASSSDRGGTGNTIYF	TGTGCCAGTAGTTCAGACAGGGGAGGAACTGGAAACACCATATATTTT
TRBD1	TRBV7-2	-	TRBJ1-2	CASSASPGTAVTF	TGTGCCAGCAGCGCGTCCCCCGGGACAGCCGTCACCTTC
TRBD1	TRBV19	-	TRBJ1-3	CASSTRQGVGHTIYF	TGTGCCAGTAGTACCAGACAGGGGGTCGGCCACACCATATATTTT